This entry lists 28 T cell receptor beta chains sequenced from one sample in a study of blood T cell repertoires in COVID-19. This table comes from immunoSEQ multiplex PCR, and its TCRdb copy is limited to in-frame clones, with some not included. The sample holds about 73,000 clones; more than 70% are singletons and the top ten take about 2.1%. Material: peripheral blood. The origin of the receptors is a man between 65 and 85 years old with COVID-19, enrolled during active disease.

V gene TRBV5-6 combines with J gene TRBJ1-4, with D maybe TRBD1 (6 bases). The CDR3 sequence is 15 residues long. V was cut by 3 bases and J by 5 bases, with 14 bases left in between. CDR1 and CDR2 (germline): SGHDT, YYEEEE. The CDR3 loop reads CASSSLGARNEKLFF. The CDR3 nucleotides are TGTGCCAGCAGCTCACTGGGGGCGCGGAATGAAAAACTGTTTTTT.

This clone occurred once. V usage is TRBV24-1 and J usage is TRBJ2-1; 10 nucleotides agree with TRBD2. CDR1 and CDR2 (germline): KGHDR, SFDVKD. Trimming cost V 5 bases and J 10 bases; bases outside gene matches: 4. There are 13 residues in the CDR3. The CDR3 reads CATSVGLAREQFF. The DNA of the CDR3 is TGTGCCACCAGTGTGGGACTAGCGCGAGAGCAGTTCTTC.

The CDR3 coding sequence is TGTGCCAGCAGCGTAGATCCTAGCCCCTCCTACAATGAGCAGTTCTTC. It codes for CASSVDPSPSYNEQFF. The chain links TRBV9 to TRBJ2-1; perhaps TRBD2 as D (5 bases). Trimming took 0 bases from V and 0 from J, leaving 10 bases between them. Per germline, CDR1 SGDLS and CDR2 YYNGEE. There are 16 residues in the CDR3. The full variable domain, completed using reference TRBV9 and TRBJ2-1, is DSGVTQTPKHLITATGQRVTLRCSPRSGDLSVYWYQQSLDQGLQFLIQYYNGEERAKGNILERFSAQQFPDLHSELNLSSLELGDSALYFCASSVDPSPSYNEQFFGPGTRLTVL.

CDR3 nucleotide sequence: TGTGCCAGCAGCTTAGACGCCCTAGCGGGAGTGCGCACCGGGGAGCTGTTTTTT. It codes for CASSLDALAGVRTGELFF. V is TRBV7-2 and J is TRBJ2-2, with 10 bases identical to TRBD2. Unmatched junction bases numbered 9, after V lost 1 base and J lost 4 bases. Germline values: CDR1 SGHTA, CDR2 FQGNSA. CDR3 length: 18 amino acids.

The genes are TRBV28 and TRBJ2-3; perhaps TRBD2 as D (6 bases). This CDR3 spans 16 amino acids. Germline lookup yields CDR1 MDHEN and CDR2 SYDVKM. Deletions cut 6 bases from V and 1 base from J, with 17 bases between. The CDR3 DNA reads as TGTGCCAGCAGACAGCTATCTAGCGCTCGCACAGATACGCAGTATTTT. Translated, it gives CASRQLSSARTDTQYF.

This clone was found a few times. The chain uses TRBV2 and TRBJ2-7, with D possibly being TRBD1 (5 bases). The CDR3 covers 15 residues. Looked up from germline, CDR1 is SNHLY and CDR2 is FYNNEI. Trimming left V 4 bases short and J 0 bases short, with 13 bases between. In nucleotides, the CDR3 is TGTGCCAGCAGTGGGGGCACCTCCTACTCCTACGAGCAGTACTTC. Translated, it gives CASSGGTSYSYEQYF.

The J gene is TRBJ1-2, the V gene TRBV7-9; possible D gene TRBD1, 5 bases. CDR3 length: 14 amino acids. V lost 5 bases to trimming and J lost 2 bases, with 12 bases between them. CDR1 and CDR2 (germline): SEHNR, FQNEAQ (reference sequence). The CDR3: CASSVTDSNYGYTF. The CDR3 DNA reads as TGTGCCAGCAGCGTGACAGATTCGAACTATGGCTACACCTTC.

The chain combines TRBV15 with TRBJ2-1; TRBD1 might be the D (5 bases). The germline gives CDR1 LNHNV, CDR2 YYDKDF (reference sequence). This CDR3 comprises 16 residues. The V end was cut by 0 bases, the J end by 4 bases, with 13 bases between. The CDR3 DNA sequence: TGTGCCACCAGCAGAGAAGCCAGGGTGGTATACAATGAGCAGTTCTTC. This sequence encodes CATSREARVVYNEQFF.

This rearrangement joins TRBV2 to TRBJ2-7, with D possibly TRBD2 on 6 matching bases. V gave up 5 bases and J gave up 6 bases, with 17 bases separating them. The CDR3 is 14 amino acids. The germline gives CDR1 SNHLY, CDR2 FYNNEI. CDR3 in amino acids: CASSTGTLGPEQYF. CDR3 coding DNA: TGTGCCAGCAGTACCGGGACTTTGGGCCCCGAGCAGTACTTC.

The rearrangement uses TRBV28 and TRBJ1-1; tentative D call: TRBD1 (6 bases). The CDR3 is made up of 15 amino acids. V gave up 8 bases and J gave up 5 bases, with 21 bases separating them. From germline, CDR1 is MDHEN and CDR2 SYDVKM. The CDR3 protein is CASDEQGRASTEAFF. The DNA of the CDR3 is TGTGCCAGCGATGAACAGGGCCGGGCTTCTACTGAAGCTTTCTTT.

The rearrangement links TRBV29-1 to TRBJ1-3; D possibly corresponds to TRBD1 (6 bases). CDR1 is SQVTM and CDR2 is ANQGSEA in the germline V gene. V dropped 7 bases and J dropped 1 base, with 11 bases sitting between them. The CDR3 loop spans 13 amino acids. The CDR3 sequence: CSGKTGSGNTIYF. DNA of the CDR3: TGCAGCGGAAAAACAGGGTCTGGAAACACCATATATTTT. Looking up the rest from reference TRBV29-1 and TRBJ1-3 gives the full variable domain: SAVISQKPSRDICQRGTSLTIQCQVDSQVTMMFWYRQQPGQSLTLIATANQGSEATYESGFVIDKFPISRPNLTFSTLTVSNMSPEDSSIYLCSGKTGSGNTIYFGEGSWLTVV.

The chain has TRBV28 and TRBJ2-5; 7 bases agree with TRBD2. Losses at the gene ends were 3 bases for V and 0 bases for J; bases not matched to a gene: 1. The CDR3 has 14 amino acids. Germline CDR1 MDHEN, CDR2 SYDVKM. The CDR3 DNA is TGTGCCAGCAGTTTGAGCGGGAACCAAGAGACCCAGTACTTC. Translating it yields CASSLSGNQETQYF.

The V gene is TRBV19, the J gene TRBJ2-1; TRBD2 matches at 9 bases. The CDR3 is 15 residues long. The V and J ends lost 6 bases and 5 bases, in that order; junction bases with no gene match: 8. Per germline, CDR1 LNHDA and CDR2 SQIVND (reference sequence). CDR3 region: CASRKGLALNNEQFF. CDR3 bases: TGTGCCAGTAGGAAGGGACTAGCTTTAAACAATGAGCAGTTCTTC.

The chain links TRBV28 to TRBJ2-1; 7 positions agree with TRBD1. Germline-derived CDR1 and CDR2 are MDHEN and SYDVKM. The CDR3 length is 15 residues. Trimming took 5 bases from V and 2 from J; bases not matched to a gene: 6. The CDR3 reads CASSVRGGPYNEQFF. The CDR3 DNA is TGTGCCAGCAGTGTAAGAGGGGGCCCCTACAATGAGCAGTTCTTC.

This clone was seen a few times. V and J are TRBV28 and TRBJ2-3; 8 nucleotides align to TRBD2. This CDR3 has 14 residues. Germline lookup yields CDR1 MDHEN and CDR2 SYDVKM. J gave up 5 bases and V 4 bases, and 5 bases lay outside the gene matches. The CDR3 sequence: CASSSGTRRDTQYF. In DNA form, the CDR3 reads TGTGCCAGCAGTTCCGGGACTAGGAGAGATACGCAGTATTTT.

The chain links TRBV27 to TRBJ1-2, with 8 positions matching TRBD1. J gave up 1 base and V 5 bases, and 6 bases lay outside the gene matches. The CDR3 loop spans 15 amino acids. CDR1 is MNHEY, CDR2 SMNVEV, per germline (reference sequence). Written as DNA, the CDR3 is TGTGCCAGCAGTCTCGGACAGGGATATAACTATGGCTACACCTTC. This translates into CASSLGQGYNYGYTF.

This clone was detected once. V usage is TRBV20-1 and J usage is TRBJ1-3; a possible D gene is TRBD1 (6 bases). Germline V gene data show CDR1 as DFQATT and CDR2 as SNEGSKA (reference sequence). V lost 3 bases and J lost 3, with 15 bases in between. CDR3 size: 15 residues. The chain's CDR3 is CSASGAGALGNTIYF. CDR3 in DNA: TGCAGTGCTAGTGGCGCGGGGGCGCTTGGAAACACCATATATTTT.

This clone was seen only a few times. This chain joins TRBV3-1 (or the pseudogene TRBV3-2) and TRBJ2-1, with 9 nucleotides matching TRBD1. The V and J ends lost 3 bases and 7 bases, in that order; junction bases with no gene match: 13. This CDR3 has 17 residues. Germline lookup yields CDR1 LGHDT and CDR2 YNNKEL (reference sequence). The chain's CDR3 is CASSQVLPGQGRNEQFF. The CDR3, as DNA: TGTGCCAGCAGCCAGGTCCTGCCGGGACAGGGTAGGAATGAGCAGTTCTTC.

The chain links TRBV27 to TRBJ1-2, with unresolved D. V lost 0 bases, J lost 4 bases, and 9 bases lay in between. This CDR3 is 14 amino acids long. Germline loops: CDR1 MNHEY, CDR2 SMNVEV (reference sequence). The CDR3: CASSLSGFSYGYTF. As DNA, the CDR3 is TGTGCCAGCAGTTTATCGGGCTTTAGCTATGGCTACACCTTC.

This clone was recorded only once. The chain carries TRBV9 and TRBJ2-7; a possible D gene is TRBD2 (8 bases). V was clipped by 3 bases and J by 3 bases, with 19 bases between them. This CDR3 is 16 amino acids long. Germline CDR1 SGDLS, CDR2 YYNGEE. This CDR3 is CASSAPLAGQIYEQYF. DNA for the CDR3: TGTGCCAGCAGCGCACCCTTAGCGGGACAGATCTACGAGCAGTACTTC.

This clone was detected only a few times. This sample includes further DNA sequences coding for the same CDR3. This chain links TRBV7-9 with TRBJ1-3, with a possible D match to TRBD1 (5 bases). From germline, CDR1 is SEHNR and CDR2 FQNEAQ (reference sequence). The CDR3 runs 15 residues. Deletions cut 3 bases from V and 0 bases from J, with 9 bases between. CDR3 DNA: TGTGCCAGCAGCTTCGACAGAAACTCTGGAAACACCATATATTTT. This codes for CASSFDRNSGNTIYF.

Only one count was recorded for this clone. The gene calls are TRBV4-3 and TRBJ1-2; D remains unclear. With 2 bases removed from V and 2 bases from J, the gap between germline ends came to 12 bases. The CDR3 has 15 amino acids. From germline, CDR1 is LGHNA and CDR2 YSLEER. The CDR3 DNA reads as TGCGCCAGCAGCCAATCCACAGATGTAAACTATGGCTACACCTTC. Translation gives CASSQSTDVNYGYTF.

This clone showed up just once. The chain combines TRBV4-3 with TRBJ2-1; D might be TRBD2 (6 bases). This CDR3 spans 14 amino acids. V shed 2 bases and J shed 8 bases, with 13 bases lying between them. CDR1 is LGHNA and CDR2 is YSLEER in the germline V gene. CDR3 loop: CASSQWPRRDEQFF. DNA of the CDR3: TGCGCCAGCAGCCAATGGCCCAGGAGGGATGAGCAGTTCTTC.

The chain employs TRBV27 and TRBJ2-1, with 10 bases fitting TRBD2. Germline CDR1 reads MNHEY; CDR2 reads SMNVEV (reference sequence). The V gene end was trimmed by 2 bases and the J gene end by 9 bases; junction bases not matched to a gene: 7. The CDR3 totals 15 residues. CDR3 nucleotides: TGTGCCAGCAGTTTAACTAGGACTAGCGGAATTGAGCAGTTCTTC. The encoded protein is CASSLTRTSGIEQFF.

This chain connects TRBV25-1 to TRBJ2-1, with 14 bases matching TRBD2. This CDR3 has 17 residues. Germline CDR1 reads MGHDK; CDR2 reads SYGVNS. J lost 9 bases, V lost 4 bases, and 11 bases had no gene match. The CDR3 DNA is TGTGCCAGCAGTGCAAGCTGGGGACTAGCGGGAGAAGGTGAGCAGTTCTTC. This codes for CASSASWGLAGEGEQFF. The whole variable domain, remainder taken from reference TRBV25-1 and TRBJ2-1, is EADIYQTPRYLVIGTGKKITLECSQTMGHDKMYWYQQDPGMELHLIHYSYGVNSTEKGDLSSESTVSRIRTEHFPLTLESARPSHTSQYLCASSASWGLAGEGEQFFGPGTRLTVL.

The chain joins TRBV28 to TRBJ1-6; TRBD1 matches at 9 bases. The CDR3 runs 15 residues. The V and J ends lost 5 bases and 5 bases, in that order; junction bases with no gene match: 4. CDR1 is MDHEN and CDR2 is SYDVKM in the germline V gene. CDR3 DNA: TGTGCCAGCAGTCCACAGGGGGCCGATAATTCACCCCTCCACTTT. It translates to CASSPQGADNSPLHF. Full variable domain (rest looked up from reference TRBV28 and TRBJ1-6): DVKVTQSSRYLVKRTGEKVFLECVQDMDHENMFWYRQDPGLGLRLIYFSYDVKMKEKGDIPEGYSVSREKKERFSLILESASTNQTSMYLCASSPQGADNSPLHFGNGTRLTVT.

This clone has only a few counts. The chain joins TRBV20-1 to TRBJ2-1; D may be TRBD1 (6 bases). Trimming took 3 bases from V and 7 from J, leaving 7 bases between them. The CDR3 covers 11 residues. CDR1 DFQATT and CDR2 SNEGSKA come from the germline V gene (reference sequence). The CDR3 coding sequence is TGCAGTGCTAGGGGACAAAATGAGCAGTTCTTC. The encoded protein is CSARGQNEQFF.

V and J are TRBV5-6 and TRBJ1-3; D gene uncertain. Per germline, CDR1 SGHDT and CDR2 YYEEEE. This CDR3 has 17 residues. The ends were cut back, 2 bases at V and 1 base at J, with 16 bases in the middle. The DNA for the CDR3 is TGTGCCAGCAGCTTAGAGGGAGGTGAACTATCTGGAAACACCATATATTTT. It translates to CASSLEGGELSGNTIYF.